This T cell receptor beta chain was sequenced in a study of CD8 T cells in Susac syndrome. Turning to this clonotype: The antigen remains unidentified.

Study observations and caveats: In Susac syndrome, the CD4+ T cell repertoires did not show clonal expansion.

Random hexamers were used to reverse transcribe 0.5 to 1 ug of RNA. MiXCR was run by TCRdb on the immunoSEQ multiplex PCR reads, yielding one entry per CDR3 protein. The sample yields roughly 100,000 distinct CDR3 sequences, roughly 94% seen once. The CDR3 spans 15 residues. Germline CDR1 is LNHDA and CDR2 is SQIVND (reference sequence). With 11 bases removed from V and 5 bases from J, the gap between germline ends came to 21 bases. Sequencing of TCR beta was carried out in blood CD8+ and CD4+ T cells. Negative isolation yielded the CD8+ and CD4+ T cells, while FACS enriched the TEMRA cells. This TCR came from a human donor with Susac syndrome. The gene calls are TRBV19 and TRBJ2-2; weak D call: TRBD1 (6 bases). Sequencing used CD4+ T cells from PBMCs. The CDR3: CAALDRLHGTGELFF. The DNA of the CDR3 is TGTGCCGCATTAGACAGGTTACATGGGACCGGGGAGCTGTTTTTT.